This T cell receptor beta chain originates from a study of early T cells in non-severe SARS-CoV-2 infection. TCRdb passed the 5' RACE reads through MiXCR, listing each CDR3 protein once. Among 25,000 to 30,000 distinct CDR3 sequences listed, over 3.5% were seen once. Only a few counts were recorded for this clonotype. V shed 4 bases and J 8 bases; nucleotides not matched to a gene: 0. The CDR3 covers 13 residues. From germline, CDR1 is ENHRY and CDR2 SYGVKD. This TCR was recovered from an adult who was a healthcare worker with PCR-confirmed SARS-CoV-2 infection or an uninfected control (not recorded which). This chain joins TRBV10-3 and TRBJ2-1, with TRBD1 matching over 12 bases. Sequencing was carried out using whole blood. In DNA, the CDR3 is TGTGCCATCAGTGGGGACAGGGGGCATGAGCAGTTCTTC. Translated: CAISGDRGHEQFF.